One and the same sample provided the 17 T cell receptor beta chains below, sequenced in a study of blood T cell repertoires in COVID-19. Assay used: immunoSEQ multiplex PCR; TCRdb lists only in-frame clones, some missing. Among 150,000 to 200,000 clones, more than 75% were seen once, and the ten largest hold 13% to 15%. Source material: PBMCs or T cells enriched from blood (not recorded which). The origin of the receptors is a man aged 60-69 years who had been exposed to COVID-19.

The rearrangement links TRBV7-3 to TRBJ1-2; 11 bases are shared with TRBD1. The CDR3 runs to 14 residues. The J segment lost 4 bases and the V segment lost 5 bases, leaving 3 bases of the junction unmatched. Germline V gene lookup returns CDR1 SGHTA and CDR2 FQGTGA. CDR3 DNA: TGTGCCAGCAGCGGACAGGGGGCTGGCTATGGCTACACCTTC. Protein product: CASSGQGAGYGYTF.

The chain uses TRBV15 and TRBJ1-2; weak D call: TRBD1 (6 bases). The CDR3 covers 11 residues. The germline gives CDR1 LNHNV, CDR2 YYDKDF (reference sequence). The ends were cut back, 9 bases at V and 4 bases at J, with 9 bases in the middle. CDR3 coding DNA: TGTGCCACACAGGGCACCTATGGCTACACCTTC. This translates into CATQGTYGYTF.

This sequence joins TRBV5-5 and TRBJ1-2, with D unclear. Trimming shortened V by 4 bases and J by 8 bases, and 18 bases separated the two germline ends. Germline assignment: CDR1 SGHKS and CDR2 YYEKEE (reference sequence). This CDR3 has 14 amino acids. Written as DNA, the CDR3 is TGTGCCAGCAGCCCAATCACTAGGCCCAGCGGCTACACCTTC. Amino acids: CASSPITRPSGYTF.

The chain uses TRBV7-6 and TRBJ1-3, with D unclear. This CDR3 contains 15 residues. Germline CDR1 and CDR2: SGHVS and FNYEAQ. Trimming removed 1 base at V and 5 bases at J, with 12 bases between. The CDR3 DNA is TGTGCCAGCAGCTTAGGCGTCGCCGGTAGAAACACCATATATTTT. Its protein is CASSLGVAGRNTIYF.

CDR3 in amino acids: CASDGGQGGNEQFF. The CDR3 nucleotides are TGTGCCAGCGACGGGGGACAGGGCGGAAATGAGCAGTTCTTC. This chain links TRBV6-6 with TRBJ2-1, with 9 nucleotides matching TRBD1. This CDR3 comprises 14 residues. The V and J ends lost 8 bases and 7 bases, in that order; junction bases with no gene match: 9. Germline loops: CDR1 MNHNY, CDR2 SVGAGI (reference sequence).

The V call is TRBV6-2 or TRBV6-3, the J call TRBJ2-5; the match to TRBD2 covers 11 bases. The CDR3 totals 16 residues. The junction had 13 bases not matched to a gene; V was cut back by 6 bases and J by 7 bases. The germline V gene encodes CDR1 MNHEY and CDR2 SVGEGT. CDR3 protein: CASSEPGLAVSRTQYF. CDR3 nucleotides: TGTGCCAGCAGCGAACCGGGACTAGCGGTCTCGCGGACCCAGTACTTC.

The chain recombines TRBV7-2 with TRBJ2-6, with D perhaps TRBD2 (6 bases). Trimming took 5 bases from V and 4 from J, leaving 15 bases between them. Germline V gene data show CDR1 as SGHTA and CDR2 as FQGNSA. This CDR3 has 16 amino acids. CDR3: CASSPGGGLGANVLTF. Here the CDR3 DNA reads TGTGCCAGCAGCCCCGGAGGAGGGCTCGGGGCCAACGTCCTGACTTTC.

The V call is TRBV19, the J call TRBJ1-2; TRBD1 might be the D (5 bases). V lost 7 bases to trimming and J lost 3 bases, with 18 bases between them. The CDR3 is 15 residues long. The germline V gene has CDR1 LNHDA and CDR2 SQIVND (reference sequence). The CDR3 bases are TGTGCCAGTACCCTCAGGAGGGGCCTCGACTATGGCTACACCTTC. Translated, it gives CASTLRRGLDYGYTF.

V and J are TRBV5-5 and TRBJ1-4; TRBD1 matches 11 bases. This CDR3 spans 19 amino acids. Germline V gives CDR1 SGHKS, CDR2 YYEKEE (reference sequence). The V gene end was trimmed by 4 bases and the J gene end by 3 bases; junction bases not matched to a gene: 14. The CDR3 region has the DNA TGTGCCAGCAGCGCTAACCGGGACAGGGGGGAGTGGGCTAATGAAAAACTGTTTTTT. It specifies CASSANRDRGEWANEKLFF.

This clone occurred once. This sequence joins TRBV6-1 and TRBJ2-1, with D unresolved. V gave up 3 bases and J gave up 7 bases, with 7 bases separating them. Germline V gene data show CDR1 as MNHNS and CDR2 as SASEGT. This CDR3 has 12 residues. In DNA, the CDR3 is TGTGCCAGCAGTGACAGATTTAATGAGCAGTTCTTC. Residues: CASSDRFNEQFF.

The chain links TRBV4-1 to TRBJ1-2; D gene uncertain. V was clipped by 3 bases and J by 2 bases, with 13 bases between them. In germline, CDR1 is MGHRA, CDR2 YSYEKL. This CDR3 is built from 15 residues. For the CDR3, the DNA is TGCGCCAGCAGCCAGATCCATGGCCAAAACTATGGCTACACCTTC. Its translation is CASSQIHGQNYGYTF.

The rearrangement links TRBV7-3 to TRBJ1-3, with 7 nucleotides matching TRBD1. There are 16 residues in the CDR3. CDR1 and CDR2 from the germline V gene are SGHTA and FQGTGA. V lost 5 bases, J lost 0 bases, and 7 bases stayed unmatched. CDR3 residues: CASSIGTASSGNTIYF. DNA for the CDR3: TGTGCCAGCAGCATAGGGACAGCGAGCTCTGGAAACACCATATATTTT. Looking up the rest from reference TRBV7-3 and TRBJ1-3 gives the full variable domain: GAGVSQTPSNKVTEKGKYVELRCDPISGHTALYWYRQSLGQGPEFLIYFQGTGAADDSGLPNDRFFAVRPEGSVSTLKIQRTERGDSAVYLCASSIGTASSGNTIYFGEGSWLTVV.

This chain joins TRBV10-3 and TRBJ2-7; unclear D gene. CDR1 is ENHRY, CDR2 SYGVKD, per germline. CDR3 length: 12 amino acids. V gave up 5 bases and J gave up 4 bases, with 9 bases separating them. The CDR3 nucleotides read TGTGCCATCAGTCAACTCACGTACGAGCAGTACTTC. It yields the protein CAISQLTYEQYF.

The chain couples TRBV30 to TRBJ1-2; 7 nucleotides agree with TRBD1. The V gene's germline CDR1 is GTSNPN and CDR2 SVGIG (reference sequence). The CDR3 covers 16 residues. J gave up 7 bases and V 0 bases, and 14 bases lay outside the gene matches. The CDR3 loop reads CAWSVDRDRAWGGYTF. In DNA, the CDR3 is TGTGCCTGGAGTGTAGATAGAGACAGGGCCTGGGGTGGCTACACCTTC.

The chain carries TRBV5-6 and TRBJ1-3; 7 nucleotides align to TRBD1. The length of the CDR3 is 15 residues. Germline V gene data show CDR1 as SGHDT and CDR2 as YYEEEE. Unmatched junction bases numbered 5, after V lost 3 bases and J lost 2 bases. The CDR3 protein is CASSSTGQTGNTIYF. CDR3 nucleotide sequence: TGTGCCAGCAGCTCCACGGGACAGACTGGAAACACCATATATTTT.

The chain links TRBV10-1 to TRBJ2-1; TRBD2 agrees at 16 bases. Looked up from germline, CDR1 is WNHNN and CDR2 is SYGVQD (reference sequence). The CDR3 consists of 19 residues. The junction had 5 bases not matched to a gene; V was cut back by 0 bases and J by 3 bases. The chain's CDR3 is CASSESGLAGGSVYNEQFF. CDR3 in DNA: TGCGCCAGCAGTGAGTCGGGACTAGCGGGAGGGTCCGTCTACAATGAGCAGTTCTTC.

The rearrangement joins TRBV12-3 or TRBV12-4 to TRBJ2-7, with TRBD2 as a possible D gene (6 bases). Trimming cost V 6 bases and J 3 bases, with 12 bases left between them. The CDR3 runs to 13 residues. The CDR3 bases are TGTGCCAGCAGCCCGGGACTTCACTACGAGCAGTACTTC. Its protein product is CASSPGLHYEQYF.